What follows is one T cell receptor beta chain and its context. This entry comes from a study of blood T cell repertoires in COVID-19. In the study overall: COVID-19 samples collected from the United States, Italy and Spain covered acute and convalescent phases. T cells, B-cell-depleted T cells, or PBMCs supplied cDNA or gDNA.

In the original processing: Amplified reference gene primers provided the basis for estimating nucleated cell counts. The assay was immunoSEQ multiplex PCR, and TCRdb's table has in-frame clones only and misses some. V, J and clone size reflect that table, while D and trimming were determined from the DNA. The repertoire has approximately 76,000 clones, approximately 80% of them found once; the top ten carry roughly 11%. Sequenced material: peripheral blood. This receptor was taken from a man aged 50 to 59 with acute or convalescent COVID-19.

The chain's CDR3 is CASSERDGAYEQYF. CDR3 sequence (DNA): TGCGCCAGCAGCGAGCGGGACGGAGCCTACGAGCAGTACTTC. The chain links TRBV4-1 to TRBJ2-7; 7 nucleotides agree with TRBD2. Germline CDR1 and CDR2: MGHRA and YSYEKL. This CDR3 is built from 14 residues. J gave up 2 bases and V 5 bases, and 6 bases lay outside the gene matches.